Following are 29 T cell receptor beta chains from one sample sequenced in a study of blood T cells in healthy people across ages. A second about 6 to 11 cycle PCR used barcoded and J-beta primers. TCRdb reprocessed the 5' RACE reads via MiXCR and lists one record per CDR3 protein. The table lists roughly 720,000 distinct CDR3 sequences, 50% to 65% of them singletons. Sample: blood. The receptors come from a man of 80 years or more in good health.

The chain recombines TRBV7-3 with TRBJ1-4; tentatively, D is TRBD1 (6 bases). CDR3 length: 16 residues. The germline gives CDR1 SGHTA, CDR2 FQGTGA. Trimming took 6 bases from V and 7 from J, leaving 21 bases between them. The CDR3 loop reads CASSLSGQGNGEKLFF. The CDR3 region has the DNA TGTGCCAGCAGTCTCTCGGGACAAGGCAACGGTGAAAAACTGTTTTTT.

This sequence joins TRBV5-1 and TRBJ1-1, with D possibly being TRBD1 (5 bases). V was pared by 1 base and J by 5 bases, with 12 bases between. The CDR3 covers 14 residues. Germline CDR1 and CDR2: SGHRS and YFSETQ. The CDR3 protein is CASSLSDGTTEAFF. DNA for the CDR3: TGCGCCAGCAGCTTGTCCGATGGGACTACTGAAGCTTTCTTT.

The rearrangement joins TRBV7-3 to TRBJ1-5, with a tentative D call TRBD1 (6 bases). V shed 5 bases and J shed 2 bases, with 13 bases lying between them. The CDR3 has 15 residues. In germline, CDR1 is SGHTA, CDR2 FQGTGA. CDR3 in DNA: TGTGCCAGCAGCCTGGTAGGGGGTCGCAATCAGCCCCAGCATTTT. Its protein is CASSLVGGRNQPQHF.

This clonotype came up once. The chain employs TRBV27 and TRBJ2-1; 7 bases are a match to TRBD2. The J call may be faulty, since TRBJ2-7 better matches the DNA end. This CDR3 is built from 15 residues. The germline CDR1 and CDR2 sequences are MNHEY and SMNVEV (reference sequence). This CDR3 is CASSFVGGPNNEQYF. CDR3 in DNA: TGTGCCAGCAGTTTCGTGGGAGGGCCTAACAATGAGCAGTACTTC.

Only one count was recorded for this clonotype. This chain joins TRBV20-1 and TRBJ2-1, with 9 bases that match TRBD2. The CDR3 length is 16 residues. The V segment lost 1 base and the J segment 4 bases; nucleotides outside the gene matches: 8. Germline V gene sequence: CDR1 DFQATT, CDR2 SNEGSKA (reference sequence). In DNA, the CDR3 is TGCAGTGCTAGAGGGGGCACGGGACTAGCTTACAATGAGCAGTTCTTC. This translates into CSARGGTGLAYNEQFF.

V gene TRBV18 combines with J gene TRBJ2-5, with unresolved D. CDR1 and CDR2 (germline): KGHSH, LQKENI. The CDR3 covers 13 residues. Trimming stripped 6 bases from V and 5 bases from J, with 13 bases between. This chain's CDR3 is CASSAEGGETQYF. CDR3 nucleotide sequence: TGTGCCAGCTCCGCGGAAGGCGGCGAGACCCAGTACTTC.

The V gene is TRBV10-3, the J gene TRBJ2-3; the D gene is possibly TRBD1 (5 bases). The CDR3 contains 13 residues. Germline CDR1 ENHRY, CDR2 SYGVKD. The V gene lost 3 bases and the J gene lost 14 bases, with 18 bases spanning the gap. The CDR3 bases are TGTGCCATCAGTGAACAGGCCGCCAGATACGCGTATTTT. It yields the protein CAISEQAARYAYF.

In this sample, this clonotype turned up a few times. The genes are TRBV20-1 and TRBJ2-7; tentative D call: TRBD2 (7 bases). CDR3 length: 13 amino acids. Germline-derived CDR1 and CDR2 are DFQATT and SNEGSKA (reference sequence). The V and J ends lost 3 bases and 2 bases respectively, with 11 bases between them. The CDR3 DNA sequence: TGCAGTGCTAGGGGGGGGCAGACCTACGAGCAGTACTTC. Its protein product is CSARGGQTYEQYF.

V is TRBV2 and J is TRBJ2-7, with 7 bases identical to TRBD1. The DNA end is a closer match to TRBJ2-4, so the J assignment may be wrong. The CDR3 totals 15 residues. CDR1 SNHLY and CDR2 FYNNEI come from the germline V gene. In nucleotides, the CDR3 is TGTGCCAGCAGTGAAGAGGGGGCAAGGATAAACATTCAGTACTTC. Encoded protein: CASSEEGARINIQYF.

V is TRBV2 and J is TRBJ2-4; a possible D gene is TRBD2 (6 bases). Trimming took off 9 bases at V and 0 bases at J, with 21 bases between the two ends. Germline assignment: CDR1 SNHLY and CDR2 FYNNEI. This CDR3 region has 17 residues. CDR3 DNA sequence: TGTGCCAGTCTAGGAAGAACTAGCCGAGTAGCCAAAAACATTCAGTACTTC. Translation gives CASLGRTSRVAKNIQYF. Drawing the rest from reference TRBV2 and TRBJ2-4, the complete variable domain is EPEVTQTPSHQVTQMGQEVILRCVPISNHLYFYWYRQILGQKVEFLVSFYNNEISEKSEIFDDQFSVERPDGSNFTLKIRSTKLEDSAMYFCASLGRTSRVAKNIQYFGAGTRLSVL.

On this clonotype: The germline gene is not matched at one end of the junction; a read error may be the cause. This chain joins TRBV6-1 and TRBJ2-7, with 10 bases fitting TRBD2. CDR3 size: 15 residues. The germline V gene encodes CDR1 MNHNS and CDR2 SASEGT. The CDR3, as DNA: TGTGCCAGTAGTGATCGTGGGACTAGCGTGTACGAGCAGTACTTC. It yields the protein CASSDRGTSVYEQYF.

The V and J genes are TRBV7-2 and TRBJ2-1; 10 positions match TRBD2. This CDR3 spans 15 amino acids. J gave up 2 bases and V 6 bases, and 4 bases lay outside the gene matches. Per the germline V gene, CDR1 is SGHTA and CDR2 is FQGNSA. As DNA, the CDR3 is TGTGCCAGCAGTTCGAGCGGGAGGGCCTACAATGAGCAGTTCTTC. Residues: CASSSSGRAYNEQFF. Full variable domain (missing parts from reference TRBV7-2 and TRBJ2-1): GAGVSQSPSNKVTEKGKDVELRCDPISGHTALYWYRQSLGQGLEFLIYFQGNSAPDKSGLPSDRFSAERTGGSVSTLTIQRTQQEDSAVYLCASSSSGRAYNEQFFGPGTRLTVL.

The chain employs TRBV12-3 or TRBV12-4 and TRBJ2-5; 9 bases are shared with TRBD1. TRBJ2-7 explains the end of the DNA better; the J call may be wrong. The CDR3 loop spans 12 amino acids. The CDR3 here is CASSPQGAEQYF. CDR3 DNA sequence: TGTGCCAGCAGCCCACAGGGGGCCGAGCAGTACTTC.

Details on this clonotype: Being one base from a much bigger clone, this may be a read error. V usage is TRBV29-1 and J usage is TRBJ2-1, with 7 bases lining up with TRBD2. The CDR3 consists of 14 residues. CDR1 is SQVTM and CDR2 is ANQGSEA in the germline V gene. V lost 4 bases, J lost 6 bases, and 9 bases stayed unmatched. CDR3 bases: TGCAGCGTTGTGTGGGGCGGGAGTAGCAATGAGCAGTTCTTC. It yields the protein CSVVWGGSSNEQFF.

The V and J genes are TRBV9 and TRBJ2-5; 11 bases align to TRBD2. Germline loops: CDR1 SGDLS, CDR2 YYNGEE. The CDR3 totals 15 residues. The trim removed 0 bases at V and 10 bases at J, leaving 8 bases unmatched. Written as DNA, the CDR3 is TGTGCCAGCAGCGTAGGGGCTAGCGGGAGGATGGGCCAGTACTTC. Translating gives CASSVGASGRMGQYF.

V gene TRBV12-3 or TRBV12-4 combines with J gene TRBJ2-3; D gene ambiguous. There are 17 residues in the CDR3. V gave up 4 bases and J gave up 0 bases, with 17 bases separating them. The DNA for the CDR3 is TGTGCCAGCAGTTCCACGTCCGGGCCGACTAGCACAGATACGCAGTATTTT. This gives the protein CASSSTSGPTSTDTQYF.

This clonotype was seen a handful of times. This chain joins TRBV5-1 and TRBJ2-3; D is unclear. The germline V and J ends were trimmed by 2 bases and 0 bases, with 13 bases remaining between them. Germline assignment: CDR1 SGHRS and CDR2 YFSETQ. There are 16 residues in the CDR3. CDR3 bases: TGCGCCAGCAGCTTCCAGGTCCAATCTAGCACAGATACGCAGTATTTT. Its protein is CASSFQVQSSTDTQYF.

The chain is built from TRBV14 and TRBJ1-2; a possible D gene is TRBD1 (5 bases). Germline V gives CDR1 SGHDN, CDR2 FVKESK. This CDR3 has 15 amino acids. V shed 2 bases and J shed 4 bases, with 14 bases lying between them. DNA of the CDR3: TGTGCCAGCAGCCAAAAGGGGACCGACGGCTATGGCTACACCTTC. It codes for CASSQKGTDGYGYTF. Full variable domain (rest looked up from reference TRBV14 and TRBJ1-2): EAGVTQFPSHSVIEKGQTVTLRCDPISGHDNLYWYRRVMGKEIKFLLHFVKESKQDESGMPNNRFLAERTGGTYSTLKVQPAELEDSGVYFCASSQKGTDGYGYTFGSGTRLTVV.

This clonotype was observed a few times. The chain employs TRBV6-2 or TRBV6-3 and TRBJ2-7; D gene uncertain. Germline V gene lookup returns CDR1 MNHEY and CDR2 SVGEGT. V was pared by 5 bases and J by 3 bases, with 11 bases between. This CDR3 has 13 amino acids. CDR3 residues: CASSTPRGYEQYF. DNA of the CDR3: TGTGCCAGCAGTACCCCGAGAGGCTACGAGCAGTACTTC.

V gene TRBV4-1 combines with J gene TRBJ2-1; D may correspond to TRBD1 or TRBD2 (5 bases each). The CDR3 runs to 16 residues. Germline V CDR1 and CDR2: MGHRA, YSYEKL. Trimming stripped 0 bases from V and 8 bases from J, with 17 bases between. CDR3 residues: CASSQDLTGAVDEQFF. The CDR3 nucleotides read TGCGCCAGCAGCCAAGATTTGACCGGGGCTGTGGATGAGCAGTTCTTC.

Of note for this clonotype: Germline is not matched at one junction end, which may reflect a read error. This chain joins TRBV7-3 and TRBJ2-7; a weak D match, TRBD2 (7 bases). CDR1 is SGHTA, CDR2 FQGTGA, per germline. The CDR3 spans 15 residues. CDR3 sequence reads: CASSLLGGAPYEQHF. The CDR3 nucleotides are TGTGCCAGCAGTCTTTTGGGGGGGGCCCCCTACGAGCAGCACTTC.

This chain links TRBV12-3 or TRBV12-4 with TRBJ2-7; unclear D gene. Trimming shortened V by 5 bases and J by 0 bases, and 11 bases separated the two germline ends. There are 14 residues in the CDR3. The CDR3 sequence is CASSRGWVSYEQYF. CDR3 nucleotides: TGTGCCAGCAGTCGCGGATGGGTCTCCTACGAGCAGTACTTC.

This chain uses TRBV7-3 with TRBJ2-3, with D hard to call. Trimming removed 4 bases at V and 6 bases at J, with 20 bases between. Germline V CDR1 and CDR2: SGHTA, FQGTGA. The CDR3 extends over 16 amino acids. CDR3 residues: CASSSAAPGPPDTQYF. CDR3 sequence (DNA): TGTGCCAGCAGCTCAGCCGCCCCCGGCCCGCCGGATACGCAGTATTTT.

The gene calls are TRBV5-1 and TRBJ1-1, with D hard to call. V lost 5 bases, J lost 1 base, and 12 bases lay in between. Germline CDR1 reads SGHRS; CDR2 reads YFSETQ. CDR3 length: 14 residues. DNA of the CDR3: TGCGCCAGCAGGGCACCTGACGGGAACACTGAAGCTTTCTTT. It codes for CASRAPDGNTEAFF.

This clonotype has just a few counts. This chain joins TRBV2 and TRBJ1-2; a weak D match, TRBD1 (5 bases). The CDR3 runs 14 residues. The V end was cut by 8 bases, the J end by 4 bases, with 17 bases between. CDR1 SNHLY and CDR2 FYNNEI come from the germline V gene. The CDR3 nucleotides read TGTGCCAGCGAGGACCAGGGACCCTTCTATGGCTACACCTTC. Its protein is CASEDQGPFYGYTF.

The gene calls are TRBV28 and TRBJ2-1; unclear D gene. The CDR3 has 12 residues. The V end was cut by 4 bases, the J end by 9 bases, with 10 bases between. Germline V CDR1 and CDR2: MDHEN, SYDVKM. This chain's CDR3 is CASSSMQTEQFF. As DNA, the CDR3 is TGTGCCAGCAGTTCGATGCAGACTGAGCAGTTCTTC.

V usage is TRBV24-1 and J usage is TRBJ1-2; weak D call: TRBD1 (5 bases). Germline lookup yields CDR1 KGHDR and CDR2 SFDVKD. With 8 bases removed from V and 4 bases from J, the gap between germline ends came to 13 bases. This CDR3 region has 13 residues. The CDR3 DNA reads as TGTGCCACCACCCGGGACCCCCTCTATGGCTACACCTTC. Translated: CATTRDPLYGYTF.

This chain uses TRBV12-3 or TRBV12-4 with TRBJ2-3; 7 positions match TRBD2. CDR3 length: 17 amino acids. Trimming at V came to 1 base and at J to 14 bases, leaving 21 bases not matched to a gene. The CDR3 is CASSLGWRLADHRYAYF. The CDR3 DNA is TGTGCCAGCAGTTTAGGCTGGCGGCTAGCGGATCACAGATACGCGTATTTT.

V gene TRBV2 combines with J gene TRBJ2-4; 7 bases match TRBD2. The last part of the DNA fits TRBJ2-7 better; the J call may be wrong. Germline V gene sequence: CDR1 SNHLY, CDR2 FYNNEI. The CDR3 spans 13 residues. The CDR3 bases are TGTGCCAGCAGCCGGACGAGGGAGGGCGAGCAGTACTTC. Its protein product is CASSRTREGEQYF.